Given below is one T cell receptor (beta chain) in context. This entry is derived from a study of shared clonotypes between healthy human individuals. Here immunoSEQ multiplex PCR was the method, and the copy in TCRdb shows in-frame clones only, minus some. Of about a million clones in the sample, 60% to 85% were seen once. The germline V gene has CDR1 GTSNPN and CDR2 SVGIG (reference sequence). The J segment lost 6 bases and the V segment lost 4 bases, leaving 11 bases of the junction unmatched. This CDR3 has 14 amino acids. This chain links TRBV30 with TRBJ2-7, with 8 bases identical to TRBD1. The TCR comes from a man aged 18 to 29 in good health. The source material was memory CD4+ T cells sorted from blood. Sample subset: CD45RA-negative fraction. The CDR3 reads CAWIPQGVSGEQYF. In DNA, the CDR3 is TGTGCCTGGATACCACAGGGGGTCTCTGGCGAGCAGTACTTC.